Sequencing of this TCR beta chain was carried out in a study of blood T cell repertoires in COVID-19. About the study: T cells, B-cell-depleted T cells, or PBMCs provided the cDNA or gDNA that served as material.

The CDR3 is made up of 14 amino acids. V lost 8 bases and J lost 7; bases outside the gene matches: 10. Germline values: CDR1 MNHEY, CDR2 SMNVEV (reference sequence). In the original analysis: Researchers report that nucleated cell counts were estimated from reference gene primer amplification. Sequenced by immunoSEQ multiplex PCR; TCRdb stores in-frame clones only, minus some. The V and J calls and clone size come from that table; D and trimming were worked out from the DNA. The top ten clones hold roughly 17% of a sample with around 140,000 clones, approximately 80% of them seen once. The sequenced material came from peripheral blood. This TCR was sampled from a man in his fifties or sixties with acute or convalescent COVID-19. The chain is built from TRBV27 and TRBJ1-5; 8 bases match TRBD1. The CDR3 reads CASVRKPGGQPQHF. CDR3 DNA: TGTGCCAGCGTACGCAAGCCAGGGGGCCAGCCCCAGCATTTT.